A single sample gave rise to the 20 T cell receptor beta chains below, sequenced in a study of blood T cell repertoires in COVID-19. TCRdb's copy holds only in-frame clones and misses some; the assay was immunoSEQ multiplex PCR. Among over 350,000 clones, 75% to 90% were seen once, and the ten largest hold roughly 4%. The sequencing input was peripheral blood. These receptors originate from a woman aged 25-40 years with acute or convalescent COVID-19.

V is TRBV5-1 and J is TRBJ1-2, with D hard to call. This CDR3 comprises 14 residues. Trimming removed 4 bases from V and 2 bases from J, with 12 bases in between. Germline-derived CDR1 and CDR2 are SGHRS and YFSETQ. CDR3 in amino acids: CASSPYTTNYGYTF. The CDR3 region has the DNA TGCGCCAGCAGCCCTTACACAACGAACTATGGCTACACCTTC.

The chain employs TRBV24-1 and TRBJ2-3, with 8 bases matching TRBD2. Germline CDR1 KGHDR, CDR2 SFDVKD. CDR3 size: 14 residues. Unmatched junction bases numbered 4, after V lost 9 bases and J lost 0 bases. The CDR3 DNA follows: TGTGCCACCTTGGGCGGGGGGAGCACAGATACGCAGTATTTT. It translates to CATLGGGSTDTQYF.

The chain is built from TRBV18 and TRBJ2-5; no reliable D call. Trimming took 3 bases from V and 2 from J, leaving 4 bases between them. Germline CDR1 and CDR2: KGHSH and LQKENI. This CDR3 is 12 amino acids long. CDR3 amino acids: CASSPPQETQYF. The DNA of the CDR3 is TGTGCCAGCTCACCTCCACAAGAGACCCAGTACTTC. Full variable domain (rest looked up from reference TRBV18 and TRBJ2-5): NAGVMQNPRHLVRRRGQEARLRCSPMKGHSHVYWYRQLPEEGLKFMVYLQKENIIDESGMPKERFSAEFPKEGPSILRIQQVVRGDSAAYFCASSPPQETQYFGPGTRLLVL.

CDR3 coding DNA: TGTGCCAGCAGCCTAGGGACTAGGGGGGCAGATACGCAGTATTTT. Its translation is CASSLGTRGADTQYF. The J gene is TRBJ2-3, the V gene TRBV6-6; 8 bases match TRBD2. This CDR3 is built from 15 residues. Germline V gene lookup returns CDR1 MNHNY and CDR2 SVGAGI (reference sequence). Germline trimming cut 6 bases from V and 4 bases from J; bases unmatched to any gene: 9.

J is TRBJ2-1 and V is TRBV24-1; TRBD2 aligns across 14 bases. The ends lost 5 bases at V and 10 bases at J; junction bases unmatched: 9. The germline gives CDR1 KGHDR, CDR2 SFDVKD. This CDR3 region has 16 residues. The CDR3 DNA reads TGTGCCACCAGTGGATGGACTAGCGGGGGGCCGAAGGAGCAGTTCTTC. This translates into CATSGWTSGGPKEQFF.

V usage is TRBV30 and J usage is TRBJ1-5; 7 positions match TRBD1. Germline CDR1 reads GTSNPN; CDR2 reads SVGIG (reference sequence). Unmatched junction bases numbered 8, after V lost 3 bases and J lost 3 bases. This CDR3 region has 15 residues. The CDR3 DNA reads TGTGCCTGGAGCTCGGGACAGATAGACAATCAGCCCCAGCATTTT. Residues: CAWSSGQIDNQPQHF. The whole variable domain, filled in from reference TRBV30 and TRBJ1-5, reads SQTIHQWPATLVQPVGSPLSLECTVEGTSNPNLYWYRQAAGRGLQLLFYSVGIGQISSEVPQNLSASRPQDRQFILSSKKLLLSDSGFYLCAWSSGQIDNQPQHFGDGTRLSIL.

The rearrangement joins TRBV4-1 to TRBJ2-5, with D possibly being TRBD1 (5 bases). V lost 0 bases and J 5 bases, leaving 10 bases between the germline ends. The germline V gene has CDR1 MGHRA and CDR2 YSYEKL. The CDR3 extends over 14 amino acids. CDR3 region: CASSQDPGLETQYF. CDR3 nucleotides: TGCGCCAGCAGCCAAGATCCAGGGCTGGAGACCCAGTACTTC.

The V gene is TRBV7-3, the J gene TRBJ2-2; D unclear. The CDR3 loop spans 12 amino acids. V was cut by 5 bases and J by 7 bases, with 8 bases left in between. The germline V gene encodes CDR1 SGHTA and CDR2 FQGTGA. The DNA of the CDR3 is TGTGCCAGCAGCCACAGTCTCGGGGAGCTGTTTTTT. This gives the protein CASSHSLGELFF.

The table lists this clone with a count of one. The chain recombines TRBV28 with TRBJ2-7; D remains ambiguous. The germline V gene has CDR1 MDHEN and CDR2 SYDVKM. V gave up 6 bases and J gave up 7 bases, with 19 bases separating them. CDR3 length equals 14 residues. CDR3 region: CASSPQGVGGEQYF. CDR3 in DNA: TGTGCCAGCAGCCCACAAGGAGTGGGTGGGGAGCAGTACTTC.

The chain combines TRBV11-3 with TRBJ2-7; D call uncertain. This CDR3 contains 14 residues. V was shortened by 4 bases and J by 0 bases, with 10 bases between the two germline ends. Germline V gene sequence: CDR1 SGHNT, CDR2 YENEEA. The CDR3 reads CASSSEPGSYEQYF. CDR3 sequence (DNA): TGTGCCAGCAGCTCCGAGCCAGGCTCCTACGAGCAGTACTTC.

The genes are TRBV7-3 and TRBJ2-1; 9 nucleotides align to TRBD2. Trimming cost V 2 bases and J 2 bases; bases outside gene matches: 4. Germline V lookup: CDR1 SGHTA, CDR2 FQGTGA. This CDR3 has 16 residues. CDR3: CASSLSASGAYNEQFF. DNA of the CDR3: TGTGCCAGCAGCTTATCGGCTAGCGGGGCCTACAATGAGCAGTTCTTC.

This chain links TRBV10-3 with TRBJ1-1, with D possibly matching TRBD1 (5 bases). Trimming pared 4 bases from V and 2 bases from J, leaving 11 bases between. This CDR3 has 14 amino acids. In germline, CDR1 is ENHRY, CDR2 SYGVKD. The CDR3, as DNA: TGTGCCATCAGTGGACGGGGGATAAACACTGAAGCTTTCTTT. The encoded protein is CAISGRGINTEAFF.

This clone was recorded at least ten times. In nucleotides, the CDR3 is TGTGCCAGCACAGGGTCCGGGGAGCTGTTTTTT. Translated: CASTGSGELFF. This chain connects TRBV6-5 to TRBJ2-2; TRBD1 is a possible D gene (5 bases). CDR3 length: 11 amino acids. V was shortened by 7 bases and J by 6 bases, with 6 bases between the two germline ends. Germline V gene data show CDR1 as MNHEY and CDR2 as SVGAGI.

The chain has TRBV23-1 and TRBJ1-2; 10 nucleotides agree with TRBD1. TRBV23-1 has ORF status, its function being uncertain. The CDR3 covers 13 residues. The junction had 7 bases not matched to a gene; V was cut back by 7 bases and J by 8 bases. The CDR3 is CASKPGTGEGYTF. The CDR3 DNA is TGCGCCAGCAAACCCGGGACAGGGGAAGGCTACACCTTC.

The chain joins TRBV7-9 to TRBJ1-2; TRBD1 is a possible D gene (5 bases). The V gene's germline CDR1 is SEHNR and CDR2 FQNEAQ (reference sequence). Trimming left V 1 base short and J 6 bases short, with 6 bases between. This CDR3 contains 12 residues. CDR3 protein: CASSLEGNGYTF. CDR3 sequence (DNA): TGTGCCAGCAGCTTAGAGGGGAATGGCTACACCTTC.

This clone was counted only a few times. The CDR3 is CASSLKVREGELFF. DNA for the CDR3: TGTGCCAGCAGCTTAAAGGTTCGGGAAGGAGAACTGTTTTTT. The chain joins TRBV7-8 to TRBJ1-4, with D unresolved. This CDR3 comprises 14 residues. Between the trimmed V and J ends, which lost 2 bases and 12 bases, there was a span of 16 bases. The germline CDR1 and CDR2 sequences are SGHVS and FQNEAQ.

This rearrangement joins TRBV6-6 to TRBJ1-6; D possibly corresponds to TRBD1 (6 bases). The germline gives CDR1 MNHNY, CDR2 SVGAGI (reference sequence). Trimming took off 7 bases at V and 10 bases at J, with 20 bases between the two ends. There are 15 residues in the CDR3. The chain's CDR3 is CASIKGRGSESPLHF. CDR3 DNA: TGTGCCAGCATCAAGGGCAGGGGTTCGGAATCACCCCTCCACTTT.

This clone was detected a few times. This chain uses TRBV3-1 (or the pseudogene TRBV3-2) with TRBJ2-1; D call uncertain. The germline gives CDR1 LGHDT, CDR2 YNNKEL (reference sequence). V was pared by 4 bases and J by 0 bases, with 4 bases between. The CDR3 sequence is 13 residues long. The CDR3 DNA reads TGTGCCAGCAGCCCTAGCTCCTACAATGAGCAGTTCTTC. Translated: CASSPSSYNEQFF.

This sequence joins TRBV4-1 and TRBJ1-2, with TRBD1 matching 12 bases. CDR3 length equals 16 residues. Trimming removed 4 bases from V and 3 bases from J; junction bases left unmatched: 6. Germline CDR1 MGHRA, CDR2 YSYEKL. The CDR3 is CASSRPGQGADYGYTF. In DNA, the CDR3 is TGCGCCAGCAGCCGGCCGGGACAGGGGGCCGACTATGGCTACACCTTC.

This clone was seen only a few times. The rearrangement uses TRBV27 and TRBJ2-2; possible D gene TRBD2, 6 bases. V lost 3 bases, J lost 1 base, and 9 bases lay in between. The CDR3 extends over 15 amino acids. Germline V lookup: CDR1 MNHEY, CDR2 SMNVEV (reference sequence). CDR3 coding DNA: TGTGCCAGCAGTTTTCTAGCGAAGAACACCGGGGAGCTGTTTTTT. Encoded protein: CASSFLAKNTGELFF.